The T cell receptor (beta chain) under discussion was sequenced for a study of blood T cell repertoires in COVID-19. Across the whole study: Some COVID-19 samples were acute and others convalescent; all came from the United States, Italy and Spain. Sample material is recorded as cDNA or gDNA derived from T cells, B-cell-depleted T cells, or PBMCs.

Methods used by the authors: It was from reference gene primer amplification that nucleated cell counts were estimated. Sequencing was performed with immunoSEQ multiplex PCR; in TCRdb, only in-frame clones are kept and a portion is missing. Clone size and the V and J calls come from that table; the DNA yielded D and trimming. The repertoire consists of under 250,000 clones, with about 80% occurring once and the leading ten covering around 3.1%. V shed 3 bases and J 8 bases; nucleotides not matched to a gene: 15. CDR1 and CDR2 (germline): DFQATT, SNEGSKA (reference sequence). The CDR3 extends over 17 amino acids. A few counts support this clone.

The chain couples TRBV20-1 to TRBJ2-2; 10 positions agree with TRBD2. What was sequenced was peripheral blood. The clonotype comes from a woman under 40 who had recovered from COVID-19. The CDR3 region has the DNA TGCAGTGCTAGTGCCTGGGGGACTAGCGTTTCGTCGGGGGAGCTGTTTTTT. Protein sequence: CSASAWGTSVSSGELFF.